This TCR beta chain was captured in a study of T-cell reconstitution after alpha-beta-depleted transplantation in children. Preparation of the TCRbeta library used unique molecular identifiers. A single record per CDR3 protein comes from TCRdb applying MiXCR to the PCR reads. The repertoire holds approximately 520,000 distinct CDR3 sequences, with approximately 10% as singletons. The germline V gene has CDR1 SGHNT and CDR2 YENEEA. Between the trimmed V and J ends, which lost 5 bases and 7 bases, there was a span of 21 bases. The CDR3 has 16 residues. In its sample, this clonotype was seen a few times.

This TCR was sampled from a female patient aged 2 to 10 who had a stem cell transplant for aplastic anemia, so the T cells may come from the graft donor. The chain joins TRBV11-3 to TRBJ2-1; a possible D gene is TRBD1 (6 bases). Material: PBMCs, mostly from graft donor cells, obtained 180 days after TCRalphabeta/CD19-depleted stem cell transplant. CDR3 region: CASSQGTLETRNEQFF. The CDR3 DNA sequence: TGTGCCAGCAGCCAGGGGACACTAGAAACTCGGAATGAGCAGTTCTTC.